These T cell receptor beta chains were read from a single sample in a study of blood T cell repertoires in COVID-19. The assay was immunoSEQ multiplex PCR, and TCRdb's table has in-frame clones only and misses some. The sample yields approximately 200,000 clones, around 80% seen once. The sequenced sample was peripheral blood. Receptors were obtained from a woman older than 75 with COVID-19, enrolled during active disease. Each CDR3 is given with its conserved first and last residue. Clone size is shown for a subset of rows, as once, few, many or a class of expanded clone.

V: TRBV6-5; size: NA; J: TRBJ2-5; CDR3: CASKKPSGGDETQYF
V: TRBV7-3; size: NA; J: TRBJ2-7; CDR3: CASSRESGDSYEQYF
V: TRBV29-1; size: NA; J: TRBJ1-5; CDR3: CSVEPLPGQPQHF
V: TRBV28; size: NA; J: TRBJ1-3; CDR3: CASIDSGSQVSGNTIYF
V: TRBV19; size: few; J: TRBJ1-5; CDR3: CASSKSSGVNQPQHF
V: TRBV3-1/TRBV3-2; size: few; J: TRBJ2-7; CDR3: CASSQDKDWSYEQYF
V: TRBV2; size: NA; J: TRBJ1-5; CDR3: CASSEGTPQPQHF
V: TRBV7-9; size: NA; J: TRBJ1-2; CDR3: CASSSYWGQGNYGYTF
V: TRBV5-1; size: NA; J: TRBJ2-1; CDR3: CASSIYTAYNEQFF
V: TRBV4-3; size: few; J: TRBJ1-2; CDR3: CASSQQTGTGNGYTF
V: TRBV15; size: once; J: TRBJ2-7; CDR3: CATSTGGTGYEQYF
V: TRBV27; size: NA; J: TRBJ2-3; CDR3: CASRPPGQPASDTQYF
V: TRBV7-8; size: few; J: TRBJ2-7; CDR3: CASSPLQVRREQYF
V: TRBV23-1; size: NA; J: TRBJ1-2; CDR3: CASIMRPQTGYYGYTF
V: TRBV11-2; size: NA; J: TRBJ2-3; CDR3: CASSQGLVLSTDTQYF
V: TRBV18; size: few; J: TRBJ2-1; CDR3: CASSLARYNEQFF
V: TRBV4-1; size: NA; J: TRBJ1-2; CDR3: CASSSRLRDRVWKGYTF
V: TRBV5-1; size: NA; J: TRBJ2-2; CDR3: CASAMGVNTGELFF
V: TRBV20-1; size: NA; J: TRBJ2-5; CDR3: CSAKEWETQYF
V: TRBV5-1; size: NA; J: TRBJ2-5; CDR3: CASRLEETQYF
V: TRBV3-1/TRBV3-2; size: many; J: TRBJ2-1; CDR3: CASSLPPPGPGVEQFF
V: TRBV28; size: NA; J: TRBJ1-2; CDR3: CASSLAGGRAYGYTF
V: TRBV19; size: few; J: TRBJ1-5; CDR3: CASSHRGGGQPQHF
V: TRBV3-1/TRBV3-2; size: many; J: TRBJ2-1; CDR3: CASSQDPDLAGAYNEQFF
V: TRBV27; size: NA; J: TRBJ1-5; CDR3: CASSFRQGNQPQHF
V: TRBV6-6; size: NA; J: TRBJ1-2; CDR3: CASSTQFGGSNYGYTF
V: TRBV2; size: NA; J: TRBJ1-2; CDR3: CASSVRTGFGYTF
V: TRBV12-3/TRBV12-4; size: NA; J: TRBJ1-4; CDR3: CASSFRQGEKLFF